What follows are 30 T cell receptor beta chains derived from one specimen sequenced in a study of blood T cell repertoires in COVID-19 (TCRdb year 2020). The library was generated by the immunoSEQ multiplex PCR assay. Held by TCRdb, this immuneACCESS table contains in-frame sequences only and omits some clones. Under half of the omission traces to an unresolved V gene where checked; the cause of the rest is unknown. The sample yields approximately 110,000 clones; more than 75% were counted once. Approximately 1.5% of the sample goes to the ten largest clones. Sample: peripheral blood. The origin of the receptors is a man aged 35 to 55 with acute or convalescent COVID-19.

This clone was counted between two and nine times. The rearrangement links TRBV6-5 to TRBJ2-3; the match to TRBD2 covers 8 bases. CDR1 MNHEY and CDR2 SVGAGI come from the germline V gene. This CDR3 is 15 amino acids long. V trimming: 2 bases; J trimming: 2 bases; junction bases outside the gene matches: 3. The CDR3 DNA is TGTGCCAGCAGTTACCGCGGGGGGCCCACAGATACGCAGTATTTT. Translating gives CASSYRGGPTDTQYF.

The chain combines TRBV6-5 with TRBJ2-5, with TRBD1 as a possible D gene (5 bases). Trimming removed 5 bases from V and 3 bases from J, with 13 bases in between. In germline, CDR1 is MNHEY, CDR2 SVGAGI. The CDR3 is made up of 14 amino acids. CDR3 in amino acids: CASSPMVREETQYF. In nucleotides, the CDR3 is TGTGCCAGCAGTCCTATGGTCAGGGAAGAGACCCAGTACTTC.

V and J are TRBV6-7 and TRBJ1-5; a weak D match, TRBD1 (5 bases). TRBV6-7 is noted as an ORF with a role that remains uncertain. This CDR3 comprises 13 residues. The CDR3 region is CVGIGDDNQPQHF. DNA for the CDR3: TGTGTAGGGATAGGGGATGACAATCAGCCCCAGCATTTT.

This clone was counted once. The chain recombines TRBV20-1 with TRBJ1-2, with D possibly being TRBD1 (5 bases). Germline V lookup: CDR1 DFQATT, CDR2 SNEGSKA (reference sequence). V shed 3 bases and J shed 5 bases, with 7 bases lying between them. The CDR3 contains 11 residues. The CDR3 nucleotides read TGCAGTGCTAGTAAGGGGTATGGCTACACCTTC. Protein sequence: CSASKGYGYTF.

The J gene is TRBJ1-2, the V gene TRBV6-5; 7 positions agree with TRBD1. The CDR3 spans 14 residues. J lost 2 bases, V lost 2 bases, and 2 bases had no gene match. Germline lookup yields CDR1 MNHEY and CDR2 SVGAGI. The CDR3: CASSYLGQNYGYTF. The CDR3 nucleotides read TGTGCCAGCAGTTACCTGGGACAGAACTATGGCTACACCTTC.

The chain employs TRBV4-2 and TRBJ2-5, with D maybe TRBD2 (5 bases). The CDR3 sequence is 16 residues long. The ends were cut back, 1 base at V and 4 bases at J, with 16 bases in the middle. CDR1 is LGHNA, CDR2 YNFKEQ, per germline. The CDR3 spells CASSQVVVGVAETQYF. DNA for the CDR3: TGTGCCAGCAGCCAAGTTGTCGTGGGAGTGGCAGAGACCCAGTACTTC.

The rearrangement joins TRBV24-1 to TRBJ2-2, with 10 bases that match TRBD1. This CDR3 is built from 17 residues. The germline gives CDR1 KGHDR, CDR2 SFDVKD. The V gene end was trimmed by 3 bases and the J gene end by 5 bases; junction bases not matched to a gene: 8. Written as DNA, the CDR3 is TGTGCCACCAGTGATGATACCGGGACAGGGGTAACCGGGGAGCTGTTTTTT. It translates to CATSDDTGTGVTGELFF.

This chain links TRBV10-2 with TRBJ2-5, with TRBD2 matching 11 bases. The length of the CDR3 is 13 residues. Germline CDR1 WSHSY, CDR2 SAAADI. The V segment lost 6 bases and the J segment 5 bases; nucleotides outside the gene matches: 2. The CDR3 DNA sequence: TGCGCCAGCAGGAGGACTAGCGGGGAGACCCAGTACTTC. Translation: CASRRTSGETQYF.

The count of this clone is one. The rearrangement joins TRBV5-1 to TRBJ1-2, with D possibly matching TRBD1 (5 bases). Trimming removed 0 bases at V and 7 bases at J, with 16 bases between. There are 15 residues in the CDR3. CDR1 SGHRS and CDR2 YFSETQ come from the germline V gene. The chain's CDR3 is CASSLGGGDLAGYTF. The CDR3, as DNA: TGCGCCAGCAGCTTGGGAGGAGGGGATCTGGCTGGCTACACCTTC. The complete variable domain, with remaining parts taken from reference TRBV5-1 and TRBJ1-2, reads KAGVTQTPRYLIKTRGQQVTLSCSPISGHRSVSWYQQTPGQGLQFLFEYFSETQRNKGNFPGRFSGRQFSNSRSEMNVSTLELGDSALYLCASSLGGGDLAGYTFGSGTRLTVV.

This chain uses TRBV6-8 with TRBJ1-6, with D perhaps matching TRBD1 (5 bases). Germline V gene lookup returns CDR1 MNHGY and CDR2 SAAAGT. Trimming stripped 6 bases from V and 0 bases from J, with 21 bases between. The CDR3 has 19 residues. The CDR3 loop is CASRAPGLKSSSYNSPLHF. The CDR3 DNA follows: TGTGCCAGCAGGGCCCCGGGACTGAAGTCGAGCTCCTATAATTCACCCCTCCACTTT.

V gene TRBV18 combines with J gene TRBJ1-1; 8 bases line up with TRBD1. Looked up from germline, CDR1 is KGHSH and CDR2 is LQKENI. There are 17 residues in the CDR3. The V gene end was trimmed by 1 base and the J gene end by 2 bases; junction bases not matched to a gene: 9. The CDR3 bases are TGTGCCAGCTCACCACTTGGACAGGGCGTTGGTAACACTGAAGCTTTCTTT. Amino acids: CASSPLGQGVGNTEAFF.

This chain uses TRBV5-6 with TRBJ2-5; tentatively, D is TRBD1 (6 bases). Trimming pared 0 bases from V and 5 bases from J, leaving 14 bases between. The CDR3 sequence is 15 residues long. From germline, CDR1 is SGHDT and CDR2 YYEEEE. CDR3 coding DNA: TGTGCCAGCAGCTTGGAACAGGGCTCTAAGGAGACCCAGTACTTC. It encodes CASSLEQGSKETQYF.

CDR3 in amino acids: CASSFFPTVTETQYF. In nucleotides, the CDR3 is TGTGCCAGCAGCTTTTTCCCGACAGTGACGGAGACCCAGTACTTC. This chain uses TRBV5-5 with TRBJ2-5; TRBD1 might be the D (5 bases). Trimming removed 2 bases from V and 5 bases from J, with 16 bases in between. Germline assignment: CDR1 SGHKS and CDR2 YYEKEE (reference sequence). CDR3 length equals 15 residues. The full variable domain, its missing parts supplied by reference TRBV5-5 and TRBJ2-5, is DAGVTQSPTHLIKTRGQQVTLRCSPISGHKSVSWYQQVLGQGPQFIFQYYEKEERGRGNFPDRFSARQFPNYSSELNVNALLLGDSALYLCASSFFPTVTETQYFGPGTRLLVL.

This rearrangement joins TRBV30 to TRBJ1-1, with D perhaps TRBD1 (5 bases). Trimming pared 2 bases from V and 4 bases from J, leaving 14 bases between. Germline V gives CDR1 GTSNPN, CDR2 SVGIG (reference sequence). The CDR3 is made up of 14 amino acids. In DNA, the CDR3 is TGTGCCTGGAGTCGAGACAGCCTTATCACTGAAGCTTTCTTT. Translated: CAWSRDSLITEAFF.

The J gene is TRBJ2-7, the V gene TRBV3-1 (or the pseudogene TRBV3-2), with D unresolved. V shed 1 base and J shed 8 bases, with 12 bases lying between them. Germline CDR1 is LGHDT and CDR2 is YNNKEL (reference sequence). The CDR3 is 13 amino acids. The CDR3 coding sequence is TGTGCCAGCAGCCAAGCGCGACAAGCCAAGCAGTACTTC. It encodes CASSQARQAKQYF.

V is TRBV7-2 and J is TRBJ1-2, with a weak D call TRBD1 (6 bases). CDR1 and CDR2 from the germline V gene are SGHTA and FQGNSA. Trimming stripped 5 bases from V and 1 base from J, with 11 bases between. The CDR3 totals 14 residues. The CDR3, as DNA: TGTGCCAGCAGCCCCGGGACACTTAACTATGGCTACACCTTC. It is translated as CASSPGTLNYGYTF.

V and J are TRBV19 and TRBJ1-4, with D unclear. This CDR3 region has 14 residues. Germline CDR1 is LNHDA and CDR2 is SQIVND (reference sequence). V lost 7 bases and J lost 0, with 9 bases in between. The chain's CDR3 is CASKVSATNEKLFF. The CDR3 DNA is TGTGCCAGTAAAGTGTCAGCAACTAATGAAAAACTGTTTTTT.

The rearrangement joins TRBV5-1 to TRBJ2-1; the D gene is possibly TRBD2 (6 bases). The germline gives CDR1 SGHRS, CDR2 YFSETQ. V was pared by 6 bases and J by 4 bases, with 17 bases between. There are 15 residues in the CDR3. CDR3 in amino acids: CASTLAPDGYNEQFF. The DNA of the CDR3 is TGCGCCAGCACCCTAGCGCCGGACGGTTACAATGAGCAGTTCTTC.

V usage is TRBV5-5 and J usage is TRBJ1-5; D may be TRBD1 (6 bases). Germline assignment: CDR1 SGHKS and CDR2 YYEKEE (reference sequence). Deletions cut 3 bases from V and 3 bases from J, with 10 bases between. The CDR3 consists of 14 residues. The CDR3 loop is CASSSWTANQPQHF. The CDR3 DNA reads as TGTGCCAGCAGCTCTTGGACAGCCAATCAGCCCCAGCATTTT.

The CDR3 is CASRGQARIPTGELFF. The CDR3 DNA sequence: TGTGCCAGCAGAGGACAGGCGAGAATACCCACCGGGGAGCTGTTTTTT. The rearrangement uses TRBV2 and TRBJ2-2; 7 positions agree with TRBD1. The CDR3 sequence is 16 residues long. Germline V gene sequence: CDR1 SNHLY, CDR2 FYNNEI. V gave up 6 bases and J gave up 4 bases; unmatched junction bases: 11.

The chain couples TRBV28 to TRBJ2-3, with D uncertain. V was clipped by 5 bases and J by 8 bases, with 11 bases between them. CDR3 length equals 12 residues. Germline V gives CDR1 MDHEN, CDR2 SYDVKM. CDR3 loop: CASSQYPGTQYF. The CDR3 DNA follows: TGTGCCAGCAGTCAATACCCCGGTACGCAGTATTTT.

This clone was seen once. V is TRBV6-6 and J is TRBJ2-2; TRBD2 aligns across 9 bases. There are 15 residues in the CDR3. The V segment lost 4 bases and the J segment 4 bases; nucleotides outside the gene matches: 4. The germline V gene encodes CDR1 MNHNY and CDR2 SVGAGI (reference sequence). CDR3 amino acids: CASSSGLASTGELFF. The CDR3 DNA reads TGTGCCAGCAGTTCTGGACTAGCGTCCACCGGGGAGCTGTTTTTT.

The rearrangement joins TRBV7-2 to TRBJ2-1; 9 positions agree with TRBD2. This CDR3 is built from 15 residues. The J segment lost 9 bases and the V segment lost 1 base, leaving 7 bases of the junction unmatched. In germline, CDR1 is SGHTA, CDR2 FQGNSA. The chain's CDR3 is CASSLGRGGQREQFF. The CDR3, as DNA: TGTGCCAGCAGCTTAGGGCGGGGGGGCCAACGTGAGCAGTTCTTC.

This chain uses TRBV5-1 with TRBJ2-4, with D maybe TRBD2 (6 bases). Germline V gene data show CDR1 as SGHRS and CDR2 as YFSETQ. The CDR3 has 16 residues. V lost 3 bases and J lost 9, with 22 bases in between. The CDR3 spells CASSSNPGGDVGIQYF. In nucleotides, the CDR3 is TGCGCCAGCAGCTCCAACCCCGGCGGGGACGTGGGCATTCAGTACTTC. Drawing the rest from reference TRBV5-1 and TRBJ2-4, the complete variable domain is KAGVTQTPRYLIKTRGQQVTLSCSPISGHRSVSWYQQTPGQGLQFLFEYFSETQRNKGNFPGRFSGRQFSNSRSEMNVSTLELGDSALYLCASSSNPGGDVGIQYFGAGTRLSVL.

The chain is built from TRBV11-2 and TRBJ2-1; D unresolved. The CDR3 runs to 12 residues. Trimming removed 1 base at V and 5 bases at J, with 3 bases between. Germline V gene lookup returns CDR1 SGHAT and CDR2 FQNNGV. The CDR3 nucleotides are TGTGCCAGCAGCTTAGGAGACAATGAGCAGTTCTTC. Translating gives CASSLGDNEQFF.

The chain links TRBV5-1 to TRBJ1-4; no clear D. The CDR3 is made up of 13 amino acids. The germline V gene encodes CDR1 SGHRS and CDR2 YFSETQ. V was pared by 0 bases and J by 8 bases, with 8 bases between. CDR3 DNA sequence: TGCGCCAGCAGCTTGGTGGTGGGCGAAAAACTGTTTTTT. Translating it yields CASSLVVGEKLFF.

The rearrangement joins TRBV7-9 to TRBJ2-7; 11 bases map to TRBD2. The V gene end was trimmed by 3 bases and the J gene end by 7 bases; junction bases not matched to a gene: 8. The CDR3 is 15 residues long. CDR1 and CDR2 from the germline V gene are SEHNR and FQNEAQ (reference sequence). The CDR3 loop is CASSFSGRASSEQYF. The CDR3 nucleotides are TGTGCCAGCAGCTTTAGCGGGAGGGCCTCGAGTGAGCAGTACTTC.

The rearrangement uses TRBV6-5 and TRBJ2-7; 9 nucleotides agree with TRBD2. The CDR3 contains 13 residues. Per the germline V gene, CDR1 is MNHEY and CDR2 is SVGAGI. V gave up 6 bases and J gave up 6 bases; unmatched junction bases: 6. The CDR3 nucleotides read TGTGCCAGCAGCTCGGGACTAGCTCGCGAGCAGTACTTC. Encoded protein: CASSSGLAREQYF.

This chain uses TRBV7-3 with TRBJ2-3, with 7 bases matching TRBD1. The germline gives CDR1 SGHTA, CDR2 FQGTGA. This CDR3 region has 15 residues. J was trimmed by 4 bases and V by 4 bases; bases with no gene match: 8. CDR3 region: CASSSGQLPADTQYF. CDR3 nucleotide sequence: TGTGCCAGCAGCTCGGGACAGCTTCCCGCAGATACGCAGTATTTT.

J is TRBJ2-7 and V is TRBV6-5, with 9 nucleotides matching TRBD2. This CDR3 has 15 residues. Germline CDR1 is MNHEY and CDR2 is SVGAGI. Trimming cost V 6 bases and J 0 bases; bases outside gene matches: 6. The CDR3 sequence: CASSWSGGSSYEQYF. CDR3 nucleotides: TGTGCCAGCAGCTGGAGCGGGGGGAGCTCCTACGAGCAGTACTTC.